This T cell receptor (beta chain) was sequenced for a study of blood T cell repertoires in COVID-19. Whole-study context: The origin of the acute and convalescent COVID-19 samples was the United States, Italy and Spain.

Enrolled during active infection, Seattle patients were then followed longitudinally. Original analysis: Estimation of nucleated cell counts was performed using reference gene primer amplification. TCRdb's table, derived via immunoSEQ multiplex PCR, lists solely in-frame clones and lacks some. V and J calls plus clone size are reproduced from that table; the DNA served to infer D and trimming. The sample has 150,000 to 200,000 clones, 92% seen once; the top ten hold 4.8%. This clone was detected a few times. Germline CDR1 and CDR2: SGHTA and FQGNSA. Trimming took off 1 base at V and 7 bases at J, with 16 bases between the two ends. The CDR3 extends over 16 amino acids.

The chain recombines TRBV7-2 with TRBJ1-4, with D maybe TRBD1 (5 bases). The sequence came from a man aged 25 to 45 with COVID-19, enrolled during active disease. Sequencing input: peripheral blood. The CDR3 DNA is TGTGCCAGCAGCTTAGAGCCAGGGTTGAAAGGTGAAAAACTGTTTTTT. Translating it yields CASSLEPGLKGEKLFF.